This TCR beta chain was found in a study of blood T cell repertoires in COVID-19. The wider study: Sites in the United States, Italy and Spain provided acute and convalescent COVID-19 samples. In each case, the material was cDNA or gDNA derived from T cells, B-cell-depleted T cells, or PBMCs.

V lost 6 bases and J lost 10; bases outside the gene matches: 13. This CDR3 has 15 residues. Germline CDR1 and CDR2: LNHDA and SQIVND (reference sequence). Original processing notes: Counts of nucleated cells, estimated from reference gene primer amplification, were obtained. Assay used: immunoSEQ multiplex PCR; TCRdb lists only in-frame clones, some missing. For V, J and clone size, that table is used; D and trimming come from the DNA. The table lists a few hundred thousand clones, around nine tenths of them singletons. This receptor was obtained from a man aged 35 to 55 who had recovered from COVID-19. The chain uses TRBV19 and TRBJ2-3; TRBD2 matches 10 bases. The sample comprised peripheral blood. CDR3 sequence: CASREVAGGGGPQYF. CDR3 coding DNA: TGTGCCAGTAGAGAGGTAGCGGGGGGAGGAGGTCCGCAGTATTTT.